Shown below are 15 T cell receptor beta chains from a single sample sequenced in a study of cytomegalovirus exposure and HLA in healthy donors. The PCR contained 60 Vbeta and 13 Jbeta primers. Assay: immunoSEQ multiplex PCR; the TCRdb copy retains only in-frame clones and omits some. The repertoire holds 210,000 or so clones, with about 90% as singletons. The specimen sequenced was PBMCs. These receptors were obtained from a young man in good health and CMV-seronegative.

The chain recombines TRBV2 with TRBJ2-2, with 7 bases aligning to TRBD1. Unmatched junction bases numbered 8, after V lost 6 bases and J lost 1 base. Germline V gives CDR1 SNHLY, CDR2 FYNNEI. This CDR3 is 16 amino acids long. CDR3 DNA: TGTGCCAGCAGCCGGGACAGCCTTTTGAACACCGGGGAGCTGTTTTTT. This gives the protein CASSRDSLLNTGELFF.

The chain recombines TRBV11-3 with TRBJ2-7; D gene ambiguous. CDR3 size: 14 residues. In germline, CDR1 is SGHNT, CDR2 YENEEA. V was shortened by 0 bases and J by 2 bases, with 8 bases between the two germline ends. For the CDR3, the DNA is TGTGCCAGCAGCTTAGACCACACAACCTACGAGCAGTACTTC. Its protein is CASSLDHTTYEQYF.

This clone was seen once. The chain recombines TRBV28 with TRBJ2-7; TRBD1 might be the D (6 bases). CDR1 and CDR2 (germline): MDHEN, SYDVKM. Trimming took 8 bases from V and 5 from J, leaving 16 bases between them. This CDR3 is 13 amino acids long. For the CDR3, the DNA is TGTGCCAGCGGTGGACAGAGGAGTCACGAGCAGTACTTC. This translates into CASGGQRSHEQYF. Full variable domain (remainder filled in from reference TRBV28 and TRBJ2-7): DVKVTQSSRYLVKRTGEKVFLECVQDMDHENMFWYRQDPGLGLRLIYFSYDVKMKEKGDIPEGYSVSREKKERFSLILESASTNQTSMYLCASGGQRSHEQYFGPGTRLTVT.

The V gene is TRBV28, the J gene TRBJ2-7, with TRBD2 identical over 8 bases. V lost 6 bases and J lost 4; bases outside the gene matches: 11. Germline loops: CDR1 MDHEN, CDR2 SYDVKM. The CDR3 sequence is 15 residues long. The CDR3 reads CASSAPAGGKYEQYF. In DNA, the CDR3 is TGTGCCAGCAGCGCCCCCGCGGGAGGAAAGTACGAGCAGTACTTC.

V is TRBV7-2 and J is TRBJ2-1; 10 nucleotides align to TRBD2. The CDR3 spans 14 residues. Germline V gene data show CDR1 as SGHTA and CDR2 as FQGNSA. The V and J ends lost 3 bases and 8 bases, in that order; junction bases with no gene match: 4. The CDR3 is CASSLGTSVYEQFF. CDR3 bases: TGTGCCAGCAGCTTGGGGACTAGCGTGTATGAGCAGTTCTTC.

V is TRBV6-5 and J is TRBJ2-7; perhaps TRBD1 as D (5 bases). This CDR3 is built from 14 residues. V lost 2 bases and J 3 bases, leaving 11 bases between the germline ends. The germline V gene encodes CDR1 MNHEY and CDR2 SVGAGI. DNA for the CDR3: TGTGCCAGCAGTTACGAGCAGGGCGGCTACGAGCAGTACTTC. This codes for CASSYEQGGYEQYF.

The CDR3 protein is CASSPPGVNEQYF. DNA for the CDR3: TGTGCCAGCAGTCCCCCCGGGGTAAACGAGCAGTACTTC. The gene calls are TRBV6-5 and TRBJ2-7, with D tentatively TRBD2 (5 bases). CDR3 length: 13 residues. V was shortened by 5 bases and J by 5 bases, with 13 bases between the two germline ends. CDR1 is MNHEY, CDR2 SVGAGI, per germline.

The V and J genes are TRBV2 and TRBJ2-5; 9 bases are shared with TRBD2. This CDR3 region has 14 residues. With 6 bases clipped from V and 5 bases from J, the junction kept 7 bases outside the gene matches. Germline V CDR1 and CDR2: SNHLY, FYNNEI. CDR3 in DNA: TGTGCCAGCAGGGAGCGGGGGGCCAGGGAGACCCAGTACTTC. Translating it yields CASRERGARETQYF.

J is TRBJ2-2 and V is TRBV27; tentatively, D is TRBD1 (6 bases). Germline CDR1 is MNHEY and CDR2 is SMNVEV (reference sequence). This CDR3 region has 13 residues. Deletions cut 4 bases from V and 11 bases from J, with 14 bases between. CDR3 protein: CASSWDTRGELFF. CDR3 in DNA: TGTGCCAGCAGTTGGGACACCCGGGGCGAGCTGTTTTTT.

The V call is TRBV6-1, the J call TRBJ1-1; 7 nucleotides match TRBD1. CDR1 MNHNS and CDR2 SASEGT come from the germline V gene. Trimming removed 7 bases from V and 8 bases from J; junction bases left unmatched: 4. CDR3 length: 11 residues. DNA for the CDR3: TGTGCCAGCAAGAAGGGGGCCGAAGCTTTCTTT. Protein: CASKKGAEAFF.

The chain uses TRBV10-1 and TRBJ1-6; 9 bases match TRBD1. Germline V gene data show CDR1 as WNHNN and CDR2 as SYGVQD (reference sequence). Trimming at V came to 0 bases and at J to 7 bases, leaving 4 bases not matched to a gene. The CDR3 has 16 residues. In nucleotides, the CDR3 is TGCGCCAGCAGTGAGTCCTGGACAGGGGCAAATTCACCCCTCCACTTT. Its protein is CASSESWTGANSPLHF.

As to this clone: Lacking the conserved final phenylalanine or tryptophan, this CDR3 likely reflects a read error. It is unclear where the CDR3 begins or ends on the DNA, so no DNA is shown, and the CDR3 is as TCRdb lists it. The V call is TRBV6-1, the J call TRBJ2-7; the DNA was not used to check the table's D call, TRBD1. The CDR3 has 14 residues if both end residues are counted. The V gene's germline CDR1 is MNHNS and CDR2 SASEGT. CDR3 amino acids: CASSEGPGQGWRVL.

V and J are TRBV19 and TRBJ2-5; 15 bases fit TRBD2. The CDR3 spans 15 residues. Germline V lookup: CDR1 LNHDA, CDR2 SQIVND (reference sequence). The J segment lost 3 bases and the V segment lost 10 bases, leaving 6 bases of the junction unmatched. The CDR3 DNA reads TGTGCCACCATGGGACTAGCGGGAGGCGAAGAGACCCAGTACTTC. Translating it yields CATMGLAGGEETQYF. Complete variable domain (other parts from reference TRBV19 and TRBJ2-5): DGGITQSPKYLFRKEGQNVTLSCEQNLNHDAMYWYRQDPGQGLRLIYYSQIVNDFQKGDIAEGYSVSREKKESFPLTVTSAQKNPTAFYLCATMGLAGGEETQYFGPGTRLLVL.

The rearrangement links TRBV6-1 to TRBJ2-3; 13 bases are a match to TRBD2. This CDR3 comprises 15 residues. CDR1 is MNHNS and CDR2 is SASEGT in the germline V gene. Trimming took 4 bases from V and 4 from J; bases not matched to a gene: 2. CDR3 DNA: TGTGCCAGCAGTGGGGGACTAGCGGGACCAGATACGCAGTATTTT. It encodes CASSGGLAGPDTQYF.

V is TRBV5-4 and J is TRBJ1-1; no definite D call. V was cut by 0 bases and J by 0 bases, with 15 bases left in between. The CDR3 has 17 amino acids. In germline, CDR1 is SGHNT, CDR2 YYREEE (reference sequence). CDR3 amino acids: CASSLGLSSGLNTEAFF. CDR3 sequence (DNA): TGTGCCAGCAGCTTGGGGTTATCTTCAGGATTGAACACTGAAGCTTTCTTT.